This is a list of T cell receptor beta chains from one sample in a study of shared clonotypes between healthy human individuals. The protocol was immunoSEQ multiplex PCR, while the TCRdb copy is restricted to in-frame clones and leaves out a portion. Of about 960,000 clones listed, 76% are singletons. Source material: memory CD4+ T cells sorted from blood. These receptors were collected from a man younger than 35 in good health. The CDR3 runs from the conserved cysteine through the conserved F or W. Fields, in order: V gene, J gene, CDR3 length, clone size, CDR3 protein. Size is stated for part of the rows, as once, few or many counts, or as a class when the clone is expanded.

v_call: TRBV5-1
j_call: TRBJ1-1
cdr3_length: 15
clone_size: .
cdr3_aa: CASSLRGDKTTEAFF

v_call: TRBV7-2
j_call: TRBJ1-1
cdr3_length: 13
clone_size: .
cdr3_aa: CASSSAMNTEAFF

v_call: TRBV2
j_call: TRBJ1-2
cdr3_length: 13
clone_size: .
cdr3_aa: CASSSDRNYGYTF

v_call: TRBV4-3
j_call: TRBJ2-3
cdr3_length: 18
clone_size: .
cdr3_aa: CASSLSMGSGRSTDTQYF

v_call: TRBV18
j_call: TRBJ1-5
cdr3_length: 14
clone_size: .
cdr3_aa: CASSPSTGSQPQHF

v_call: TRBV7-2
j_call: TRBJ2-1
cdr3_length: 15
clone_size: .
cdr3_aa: CASSLGRGRPNEQFF

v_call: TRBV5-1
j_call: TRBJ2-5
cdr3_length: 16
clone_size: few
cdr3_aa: CASSSGSGGPGETQYF

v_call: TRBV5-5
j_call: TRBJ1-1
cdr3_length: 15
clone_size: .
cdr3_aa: CASSLSVIMNTEAFF

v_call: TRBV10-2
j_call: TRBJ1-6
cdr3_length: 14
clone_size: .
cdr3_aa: CASTRGGTNSPLHF

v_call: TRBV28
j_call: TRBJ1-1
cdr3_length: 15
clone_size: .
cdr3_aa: CASSLSGGGTTEAFF

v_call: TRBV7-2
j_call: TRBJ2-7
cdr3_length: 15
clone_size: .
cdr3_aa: CASSSQAGGPYEQYF

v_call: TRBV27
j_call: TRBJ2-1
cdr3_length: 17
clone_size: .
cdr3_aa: CASSLRSGTSGKNEQFF

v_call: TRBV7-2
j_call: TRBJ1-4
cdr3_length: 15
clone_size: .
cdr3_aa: CASKGHGTENEKLFF

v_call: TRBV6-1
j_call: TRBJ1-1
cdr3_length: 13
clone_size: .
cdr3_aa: CASYWAVNTEAFF

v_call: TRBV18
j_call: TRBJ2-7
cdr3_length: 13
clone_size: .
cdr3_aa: CASSPGTSYEQYF

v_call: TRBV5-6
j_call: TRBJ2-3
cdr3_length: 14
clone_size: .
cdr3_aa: CASTLGGSTDTQYF

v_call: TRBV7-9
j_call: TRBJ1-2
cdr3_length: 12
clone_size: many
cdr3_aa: CASSLDRSGYTF

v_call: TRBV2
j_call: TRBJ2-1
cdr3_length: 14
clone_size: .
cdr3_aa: CASSPARGNNEQFF

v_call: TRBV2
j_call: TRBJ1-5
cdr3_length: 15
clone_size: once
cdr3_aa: CASSEGEKGNQPQHF

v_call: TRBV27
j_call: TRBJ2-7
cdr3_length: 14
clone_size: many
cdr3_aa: CASSTTLGSYEQYF

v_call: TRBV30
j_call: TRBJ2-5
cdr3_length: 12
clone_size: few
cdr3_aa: CARGRPRETQYF

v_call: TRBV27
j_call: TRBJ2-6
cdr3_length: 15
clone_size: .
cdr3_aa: CASSFLSDSRNVLTF

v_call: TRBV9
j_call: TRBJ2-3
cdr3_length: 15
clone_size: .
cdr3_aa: CASSVTGGNRDTQYF

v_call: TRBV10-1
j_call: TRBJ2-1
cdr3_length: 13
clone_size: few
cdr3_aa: CASSEGVLNEQFF

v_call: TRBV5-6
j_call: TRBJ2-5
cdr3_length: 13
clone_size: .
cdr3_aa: CASSFLDLGTQYF

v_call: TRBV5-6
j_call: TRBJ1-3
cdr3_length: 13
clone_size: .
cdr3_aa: CASSPYSGNTIYF

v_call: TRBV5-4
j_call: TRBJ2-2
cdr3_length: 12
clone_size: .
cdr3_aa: CASSPNTGELFF

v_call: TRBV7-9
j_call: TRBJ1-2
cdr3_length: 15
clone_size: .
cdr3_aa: CASSRPGTGGYGYTF

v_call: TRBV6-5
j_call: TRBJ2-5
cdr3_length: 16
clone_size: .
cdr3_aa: CASSYVTSGIGETQYF

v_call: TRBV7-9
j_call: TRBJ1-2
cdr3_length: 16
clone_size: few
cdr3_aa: CASSSRTLGGDYGYTF

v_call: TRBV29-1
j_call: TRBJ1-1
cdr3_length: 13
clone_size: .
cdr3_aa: CSGTTGGGTEAFF

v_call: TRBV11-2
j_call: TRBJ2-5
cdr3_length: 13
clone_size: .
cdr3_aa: CASSFGTRETQYF

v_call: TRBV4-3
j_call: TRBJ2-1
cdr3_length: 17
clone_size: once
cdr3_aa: CASSQVTGTSSYNEQFF

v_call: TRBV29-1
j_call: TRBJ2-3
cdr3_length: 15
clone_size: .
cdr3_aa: CSMIKGQGRQDTQYF

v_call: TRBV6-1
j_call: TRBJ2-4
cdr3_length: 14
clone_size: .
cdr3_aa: CASTEREGSNIQYF

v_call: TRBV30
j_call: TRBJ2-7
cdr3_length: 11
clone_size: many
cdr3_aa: CAVRSAYEQYF

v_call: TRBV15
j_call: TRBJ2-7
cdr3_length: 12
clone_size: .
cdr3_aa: CATSREVSEQYF

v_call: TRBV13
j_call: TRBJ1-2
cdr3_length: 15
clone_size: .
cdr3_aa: CASGPWTGGLGGYTF

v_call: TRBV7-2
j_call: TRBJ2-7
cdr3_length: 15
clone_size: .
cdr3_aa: CASSSRTGASYEQYF

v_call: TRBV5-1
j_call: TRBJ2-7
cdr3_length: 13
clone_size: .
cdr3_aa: CASSWDRPSEQYF

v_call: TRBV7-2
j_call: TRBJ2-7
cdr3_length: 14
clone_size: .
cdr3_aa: CASSRAGASYEQYF

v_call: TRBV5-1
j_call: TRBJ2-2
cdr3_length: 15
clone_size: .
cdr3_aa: CASSFDLAPGGELFF

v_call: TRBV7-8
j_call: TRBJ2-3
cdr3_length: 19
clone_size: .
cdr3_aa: CASSLLAWRGISSTDTQYF

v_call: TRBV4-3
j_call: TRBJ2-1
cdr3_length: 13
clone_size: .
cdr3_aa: CASSQEARNEQFF

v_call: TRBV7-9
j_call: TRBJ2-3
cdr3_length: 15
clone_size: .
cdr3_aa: CASSLGGRDQDTQYF

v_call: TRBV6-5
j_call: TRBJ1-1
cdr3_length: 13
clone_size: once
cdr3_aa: CASSYQLNTEAFF

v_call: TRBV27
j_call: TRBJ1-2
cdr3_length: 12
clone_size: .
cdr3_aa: CASSPMTGGYTF

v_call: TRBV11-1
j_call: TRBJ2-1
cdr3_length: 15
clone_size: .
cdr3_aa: CASSLGRTSEHEQFF